Detailed here is one T cell receptor (beta chain). The data belong to a study of blood T cell repertoires in COVID-19. Study overall: All recovered Cohort 3 donors got two negative PCRs, got clearance, or saw symptom resolution.

Clinical history as reported by participants underpinned cohort assignment. Original processing methods: Amplification with reference gene primers provided the estimates of nucleated cell counts. The method was immunoSEQ multiplex PCR; TCRdb's version includes in-frame clones alone and lacks a portion of them. The V and J calls and clone size are taken from that table; D and trimming were inferred from the DNA. This table holds fewer than 200,000 clones, 65% to 80% found once. V trimming: 5 bases; J trimming: 7 bases; junction bases outside the gene matches: 11. The CDR3 consists of 15 residues. Germline V gene data show CDR1 as SGHTA and CDR2 as FQGTGA.

This rearrangement joins TRBV7-3 to TRBJ2-5; the match to TRBD2 covers 9 bases. This sequence originates from a woman in her 70s in a cohort exposed to, infected with or recovered from COVID-19 (not recorded which). The specimen was PBMCs or T cells enriched from blood (not recorded which). The CDR3 DNA follows: TGTGCCAGCAGCCCCCAGAGCGGGAGGCCGGGGACCCAGTACTTC. Its protein is CASSPQSGRPGTQYF.